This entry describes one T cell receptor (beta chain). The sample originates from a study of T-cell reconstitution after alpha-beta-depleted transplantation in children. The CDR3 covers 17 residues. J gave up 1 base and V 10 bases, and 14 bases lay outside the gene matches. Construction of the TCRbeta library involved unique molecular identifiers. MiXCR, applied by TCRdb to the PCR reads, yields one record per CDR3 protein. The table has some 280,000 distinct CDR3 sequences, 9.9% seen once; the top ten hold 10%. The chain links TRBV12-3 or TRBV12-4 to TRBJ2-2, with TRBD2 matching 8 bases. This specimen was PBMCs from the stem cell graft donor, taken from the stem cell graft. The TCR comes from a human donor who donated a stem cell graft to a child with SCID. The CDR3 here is CATQFWAGGRNTGELFF. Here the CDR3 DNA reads TGTGCCACCCAGTTTTGGGCGGGGGGTAGGAACACCGGGGAGCTGTTTTTT.